The 2 T cell receptor beta chains below were found in one sample sequenced in a study of identical twins. MiXCR, applied by TCRdb to the 5' RACE reads, yields one record per CDR3 protein. This sample carries roughly 630,000 distinct CDR3 sequences, less than 9% of them seen once, and the ten largest clones take 1.5% to 2%. These data also featured in a second study, about yellow fever vaccine responses in identical twins.

The specimen sequenced was PBMCs. These receptor sequences come from a woman under 30 in good health.

This clonotype was detected ten times or more. V and J are TRBV5-1 and TRBJ2-1, with 9 bases aligning to TRBD1. This CDR3 has 16 amino acids. The ends lost 4 bases at V and 1 base at J; junction bases unmatched: 6. The germline V gene has CDR1 SGHRS and CDR2 YFSETQ. The CDR3 spells CASSPTGGQSYNEQFF. In DNA, the CDR3 is TGCGCCAGCAGCCCGACAGGGGGACAGTCCTACAATGAGCAGTTCTTC.

This clonotype was counted only a few times. The CDR3 protein is CATSDWTGTGAQLYQETQYF. CDR3 sequence (DNA): TGTGCCACCAGTGATTGGACCGGGACAGGGGCCCAATTGTACCAAGAGACCCAGTACTTC. V and J are TRBV24-1 and TRBJ2-5; 10 bases align to TRBD1. J lost 0 bases, V lost 2 bases, and 14 bases had no gene match. Germline V gene sequence: CDR1 KGHDR, CDR2 SFDVKD. This CDR3 is built from 20 residues.